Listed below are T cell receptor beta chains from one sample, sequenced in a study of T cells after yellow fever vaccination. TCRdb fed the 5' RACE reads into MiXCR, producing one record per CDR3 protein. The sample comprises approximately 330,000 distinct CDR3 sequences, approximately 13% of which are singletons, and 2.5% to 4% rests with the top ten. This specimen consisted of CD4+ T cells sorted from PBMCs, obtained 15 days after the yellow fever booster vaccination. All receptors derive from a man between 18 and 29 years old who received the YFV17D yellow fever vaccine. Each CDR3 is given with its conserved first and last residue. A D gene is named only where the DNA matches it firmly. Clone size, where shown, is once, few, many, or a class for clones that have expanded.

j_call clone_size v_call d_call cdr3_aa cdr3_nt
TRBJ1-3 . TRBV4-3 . CASSTRRSQRGIAGNTIYF TGCGCCAGCAGCACCCGGCGATCCCAGCGGGGAATCGCTGGAAACACCATATATTTT
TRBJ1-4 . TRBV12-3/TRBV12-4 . CASSLTVFREKLFF TGTGCCAGCAGTTTGACAGTCTTCCGTGAAAAACTGTTTTTT
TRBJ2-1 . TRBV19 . CASMASYNEQFF TGTGCCAGTATGGCCAGTTACAATGAGCAGTTCTTC
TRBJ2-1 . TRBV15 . CATSRDHNEQFF TGTGCCACCAGCAGAGATCACAATGAGCAGTTCTTC
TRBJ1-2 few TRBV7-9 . CASVLTGGSLYGYTF TGTGCCAGCGTGCTTACGGGGGGAAGCCTCTATGGCTACACCTTC
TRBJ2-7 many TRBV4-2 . CASSLSSSGVYEQYF TGTGCCAGCAGCCTTAGCTCCTCCGGAGTCTACGAGCAGTACTTC
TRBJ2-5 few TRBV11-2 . CASSEETVFQETQYF TGTGCCAGCAGCGAAGAGACAGTATTCCAAGAGACCCAGTACTTC
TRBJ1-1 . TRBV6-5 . CASSRTERNTEAFF TGTGCCAGCAGCCGGACCGAAAGGAACACTGAAGCTTTCTTT
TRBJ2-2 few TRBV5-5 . CASSLGQRTGELFF TGTGCCAGCAGCTTGGGACAGAGGACCGGGGAGCTGTTTTTT
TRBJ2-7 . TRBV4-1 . CASSQDWGGGGYEQYF TGCGCCAGCAGCCAAGATTGGGGAGGGGGCGGATACGAGCAGTACTTC
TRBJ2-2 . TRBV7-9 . CASSPKAEGNTGELFF TGTGCCAGCAGCCCAAAGGCAGAGGGGAACACCGGGGAGCTGTTTTTT
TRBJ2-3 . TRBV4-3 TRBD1 CASARGFPYDTQYF TGCGCCAGCGCCAGGGGGTTCCCATACGATACGCAGTATTTT
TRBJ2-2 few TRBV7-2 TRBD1 CASSSDRGIGELFF TGTGCCAGCAGCTCGGACAGGGGGATCGGGGAGCTGTTTTTT
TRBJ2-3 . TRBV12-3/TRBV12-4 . CASSLGWGLDTQYF TGTGCCAGCAGCCTCGGCTGGGGATTAGATACGCAGTATTTT
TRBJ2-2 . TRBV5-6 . CASSALGPANTGELFF TGTGCCAGCAGCGCACTGGGACCGGCGAACACCGGGGAGCTGTTTTTT
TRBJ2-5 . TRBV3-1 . CASSLSGNRETQYF TGTGCCAGCAGCCTTTCGGGGAATCGGGAGACCCAGTACTTC
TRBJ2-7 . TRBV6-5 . CASSRAQEPPLLSF TGTGCCAGCAGTCGGGCCCAGGAGCCGCCTCTGCTCTCGTTC
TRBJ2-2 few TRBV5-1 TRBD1 CASSPSGQGTGELFF TGCGCCAGCAGCCCATCGGGACAGGGGACCGGGGAGCTGTTTTTT
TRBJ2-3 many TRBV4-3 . CASSQGASTDTQYF TGCGCCAGCAGCCAGGGGGCTAGCACAGATACGCAGTATTTT